This TCR beta chain was obtained from a study of cytotoxic CD8 clonotypes in ibrutinib-treated CLL. This clone was counted a few times. TCRdb keeps only in-frame clones here, not all; method: immunoSEQ multiplex PCR. The sample records about 120,000 clones, roughly 60% being singletons. Trimming cost V 4 bases and J 7 bases; bases outside gene matches: 14. The CDR3 length is 15 residues. Germline CDR1 reads SGHRS; CDR2 reads YFSETQ. The chain employs TRBV5-1 and TRBJ2-7, with 7 bases aligning to TRBD1. This TCR derives from a human donor with chronic lymphocytic leukemia. Sequencing used PBMCs, obtained after 24 months of ibrutinib treatment. The CDR3, as DNA: TGCGCCAGCAGCCTGACACAGGGGCCCCGTTCGGAGCAGTACTTC. Translated: CASSLTQGPRSEQYF. Supplemented by reference TRBV5-1 and TRBJ2-7, the full variable domain reads KAGVTQTPRYLIKTRGQQVTLSCSPISGHRSVSWYQQTPGQGLQFLFEYFSETQRNKGNFPGRFSGRQFSNSRSEMNVSTLELGDSALYLCASSLTQGPRSEQYFGPGTRLTVT.